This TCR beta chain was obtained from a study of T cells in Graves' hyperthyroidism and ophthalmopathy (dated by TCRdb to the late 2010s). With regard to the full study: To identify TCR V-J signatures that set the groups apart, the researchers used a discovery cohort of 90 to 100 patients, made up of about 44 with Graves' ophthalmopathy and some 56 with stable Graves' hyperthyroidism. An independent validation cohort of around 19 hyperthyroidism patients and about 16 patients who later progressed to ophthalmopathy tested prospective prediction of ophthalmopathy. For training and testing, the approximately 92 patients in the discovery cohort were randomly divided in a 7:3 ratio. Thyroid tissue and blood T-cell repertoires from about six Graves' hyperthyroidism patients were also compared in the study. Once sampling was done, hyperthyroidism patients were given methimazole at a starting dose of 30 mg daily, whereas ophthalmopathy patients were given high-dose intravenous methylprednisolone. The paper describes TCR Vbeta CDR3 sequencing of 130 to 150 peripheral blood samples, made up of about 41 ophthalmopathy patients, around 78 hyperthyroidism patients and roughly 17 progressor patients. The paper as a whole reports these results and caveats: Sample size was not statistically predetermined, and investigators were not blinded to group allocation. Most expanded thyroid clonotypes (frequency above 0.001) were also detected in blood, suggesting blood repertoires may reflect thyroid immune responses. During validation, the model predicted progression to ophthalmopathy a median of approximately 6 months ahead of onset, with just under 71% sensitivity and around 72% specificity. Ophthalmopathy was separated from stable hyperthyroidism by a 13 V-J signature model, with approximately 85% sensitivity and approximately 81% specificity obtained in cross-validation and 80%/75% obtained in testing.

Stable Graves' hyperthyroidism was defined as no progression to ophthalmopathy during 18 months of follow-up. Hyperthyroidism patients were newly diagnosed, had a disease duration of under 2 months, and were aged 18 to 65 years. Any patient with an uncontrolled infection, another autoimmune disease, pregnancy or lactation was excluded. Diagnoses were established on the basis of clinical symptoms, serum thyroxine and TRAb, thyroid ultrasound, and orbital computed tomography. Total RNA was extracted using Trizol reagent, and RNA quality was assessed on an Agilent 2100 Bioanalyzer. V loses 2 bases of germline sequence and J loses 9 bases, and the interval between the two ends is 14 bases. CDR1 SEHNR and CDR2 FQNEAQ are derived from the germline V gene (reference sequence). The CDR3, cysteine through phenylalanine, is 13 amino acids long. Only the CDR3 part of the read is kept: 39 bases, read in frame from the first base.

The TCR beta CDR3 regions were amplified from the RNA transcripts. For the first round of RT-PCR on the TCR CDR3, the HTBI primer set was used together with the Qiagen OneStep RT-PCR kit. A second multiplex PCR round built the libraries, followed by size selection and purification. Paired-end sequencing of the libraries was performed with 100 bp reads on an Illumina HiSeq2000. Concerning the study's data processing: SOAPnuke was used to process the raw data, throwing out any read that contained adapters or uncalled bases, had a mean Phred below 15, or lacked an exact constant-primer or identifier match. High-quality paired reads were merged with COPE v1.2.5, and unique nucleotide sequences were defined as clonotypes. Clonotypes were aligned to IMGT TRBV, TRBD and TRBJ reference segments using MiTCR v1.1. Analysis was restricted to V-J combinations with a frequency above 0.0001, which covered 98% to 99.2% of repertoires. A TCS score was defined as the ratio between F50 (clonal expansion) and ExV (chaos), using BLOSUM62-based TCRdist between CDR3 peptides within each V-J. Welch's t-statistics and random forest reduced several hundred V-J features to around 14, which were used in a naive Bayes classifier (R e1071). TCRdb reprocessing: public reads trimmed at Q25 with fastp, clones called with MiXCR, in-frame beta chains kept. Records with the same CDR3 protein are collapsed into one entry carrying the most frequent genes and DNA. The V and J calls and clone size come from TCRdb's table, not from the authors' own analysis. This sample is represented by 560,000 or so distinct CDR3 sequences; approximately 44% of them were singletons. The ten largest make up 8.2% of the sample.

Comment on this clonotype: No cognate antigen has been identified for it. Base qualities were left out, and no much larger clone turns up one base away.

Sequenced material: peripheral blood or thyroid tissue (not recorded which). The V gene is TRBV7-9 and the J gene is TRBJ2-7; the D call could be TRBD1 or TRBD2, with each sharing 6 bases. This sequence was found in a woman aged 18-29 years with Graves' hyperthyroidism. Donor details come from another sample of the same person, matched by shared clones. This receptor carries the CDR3 CASSLKQGLGQYF. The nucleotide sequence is TGTGCCAGCAGCTTAAAACAGGGACTCGGGCAGTACTTC.